A single sample is the source of the 23 T cell receptor beta chains below, sequenced in a study of memory CD4+ T cells and cytomegalovirus serostatus. The repertoire was sequenced with immunoSEQ multiplex PCR; TCRdb's copy has only in-frame clones and lacks some. The sample comprises about 48,000 clones, approximately 78% of which are singletons, and around 0.77% rests with the top ten. The sort gate was single viable CD3+CD4+CD8-CD45RO+ cells for memory CD4+ T cells. The sequencing input was memory CD4+ T cells from blood. The receptors shown here come from an adult in good health and CMV-seronegative.

Comments on this clone: Within the sample, other DNA sequences also encode this same CDR3. This chain's CDR3 is CSVSGTKNTGELFF. Here the CDR3 DNA reads TGCAGCGTCTCCGGGACTAAGAACACCGGGGAGCTGTTTTTT. The chain carries TRBV29-1 and TRBJ2-2; TRBD2 agrees at 7 bases. Germline trimming cut 6 bases from V and 1 base from J; bases unmatched to any gene: 5. CDR1 is SQVTM, CDR2 ANQGSEA, per germline. CDR3 length: 14 residues.

The CDR3, as DNA: TGTGCCAGCAGTTCCCAGGGGACCCATTCACCCCTCCACTTT. Translating gives CASSSQGTHSPLHF. The chain combines TRBV6-6 with TRBJ1-6; D perhaps matches TRBD1 (6 bases). The CDR3 loop spans 14 amino acids. Germline V gene data show CDR1 as MNHNY and CDR2 as SVGAGI (reference sequence). V was clipped by 4 bases and J by 8 bases, with 12 bases between them.

This clone was recorded many times. The chain carries TRBV30 and TRBJ1-4, with 9 bases that match TRBD1. V dropped 0 bases and J dropped 8; count of bases not matched to a gene: 7. CDR1 GTSNPN and CDR2 SVGIG come from the germline V gene (reference sequence). CDR3 length equals 15 residues. The CDR3 region is CAWSVGGQGEEKLFF. For the CDR3, the DNA is TGTGCCTGGAGTGTCGGGGGACAGGGAGAGGAAAAACTGTTTTTT.

This clone was detected a few times. This chain connects TRBV5-6 to TRBJ2-3; D may be TRBD1 or TRBD2 (5 bases each). The CDR3 length is 11 residues. V lost 5 bases and J lost 6, with 7 bases in between. Germline CDR1 SGHDT, CDR2 YYEEEE. The CDR3 loop is CASRWGDTQYF. As DNA, the CDR3 is TGTGCCAGCAGGTGGGGGGATACGCAGTATTTT.

The chain uses TRBV7-7 and TRBJ2-5; D is ambiguous. Germline CDR1 is SSHAT and CDR2 is FNYEAQ (reference sequence). The CDR3 length is 13 residues. Trimming cost V 5 bases and J 5 bases, with 12 bases left between them. CDR3: CASSVDLGETQYF. The CDR3, as DNA: TGTGCCAGCAGCGTAGACCTGGGGGAGACCCAGTACTTC.

This clone was counted a few times. The chain links TRBV6-1 to TRBJ2-7, with 13 bases lining up with TRBD2. The CDR3 has 16 amino acids. J was trimmed by 9 bases and V by 2 bases; bases with no gene match: 10. The germline CDR1 and CDR2 sequences are MNHNS and SASEGT. CDR3 protein: CASSEFTSGRASGQYF. CDR3 sequence (DNA): TGTGCCAGCAGTGAATTTACTAGCGGGAGGGCCTCAGGGCAGTACTTC.

This clone is a singleton in its sample. The chain employs TRBV20-1 and TRBJ1-2, with D hard to call. Between the trimmed V and J ends, which lost 5 bases and 6 bases, there was a span of 10 bases. CDR3 size: 11 residues. The germline gives CDR1 DFQATT, CDR2 SNEGSKA (reference sequence). In nucleotides, the CDR3 is TGCAGTGCTTCCGCAGGCCATGGCTACACCTTC. Translation gives CSASAGHGYTF.

This clone occurred a few times. This chain joins TRBV7-7 and TRBJ2-3; 8 bases align to TRBD1. CDR1 and CDR2 (germline): SSHAT, FNYEAQ (reference sequence). The CDR3 spans 13 residues. V dropped 10 bases and J dropped 0; count of bases not matched to a gene: 3. For the CDR3, the DNA is TGTGCCATCTGGGACAGGAGCACAGATACGCAGTATTTT. Amino acid sequence: CAIWDRSTDTQYF.

The rearrangement uses TRBV9 and TRBJ2-2; D perhaps matches TRBD2 (6 bases). Germline V gene lookup returns CDR1 SGDLS and CDR2 YYNGEE. Trimming left V 4 bases short and J 6 bases short, with 10 bases between. CDR3 length: 13 residues. The CDR3 sequence is CASSPGDAGELFF. The CDR3 nucleotides read TGTGCCAGCAGCCCGGGGGACGCCGGGGAGCTGTTTTTT. The whole variable domain, remainder taken from reference TRBV9 and TRBJ2-2, is DSGVTQTPKHLITATGQRVTLRCSPRSGDLSVYWYQQSLDQGLQFLIQYYNGEERAKGNILERFSAQQFPDLHSELNLSSLELGDSALYFCASSPGDAGELFFGEGSRLTVL.

The chain combines TRBV28 with TRBJ1-1; a possible D gene is TRBD1 (6 bases). Per germline, CDR1 MDHEN and CDR2 SYDVKM. V was pared by 4 bases and J by 5 bases, with 14 bases between. The CDR3 is 14 residues long. CDR3 in DNA: TGTGCCAGCAGTTCCACGGGGGCGCTGACTGAAGCTTTCTTT. Its protein product is CASSSTGALTEAFF.

The CDR3: CASSPRRGSTDTQYF. The CDR3 coding sequence is TGTGCCAGCAGCCCCAGGCGGGGGTCCACAGATACGCAGTATTTT. The V and J genes are TRBV7-2 and TRBJ2-3; 7 nucleotides line up with TRBD2. CDR3 length: 15 amino acids. The J segment lost 2 bases and the V segment lost 5 bases, leaving 7 bases of the junction unmatched. Germline V gene data show CDR1 as SGHTA and CDR2 as FQGNSA.

This clone occurred a few times. The chain carries TRBV18 and TRBJ1-4, with TRBD1 identical over 8 bases. V lost 1 base and J lost 5; bases outside the gene matches: 0. The CDR3 length is 14 residues. Germline-derived CDR1 and CDR2 are KGHSH and LQKENI. The CDR3 protein is CASSPRQGNEKLFF. In nucleotides, the CDR3 is TGTGCCAGCTCACCACGACAGGGGAATGAAAAACTGTTTTTT.

The V and J genes are TRBV7-9 and TRBJ2-7; 10 nucleotides match TRBD2. This CDR3 has 16 residues. The germline CDR1 and CDR2 sequences are SEHNR and FQNEAQ (reference sequence). V was pared by 1 base and J by 5 bases, with 8 bases of the junction left unmatched. This CDR3 is CASSLGLAGVGDEQYF. The CDR3 DNA reads as TGTGCCAGCAGCTTAGGCCTAGCGGGAGTAGGGGACGAGCAGTACTTC.

The V gene is TRBV5-1, the J gene TRBJ2-3; 12 nucleotides agree with TRBD1. CDR3 length: 13 amino acids. V shed 7 bases, J shed 4 bases, and the junction held 1 base outside the gene matches. CDR1 and CDR2 from the germline V gene are SGHRS and YFSETQ. CDR3 amino acids: CASGTGGSDTQYF. The DNA for the CDR3 is TGCGCCAGCGGGACAGGGGGCTCAGATACGCAGTATTTT.

The J gene is TRBJ2-3, the V gene TRBV10-3; 13 bases align to TRBD2. This CDR3 region has 16 residues. J was trimmed by 0 bases and V by 6 bases; bases with no gene match: 3. Germline CDR1 reads ENHRY; CDR2 reads SYGVKD. Here the CDR3 DNA reads TGTGCCATCAGCCCGGGACTAGCGGGGAGCACAGATACGCAGTATTTT. Its translation is CAISPGLAGSTDTQYF.

DNA of the CDR3: TGTGCCAGCAGCTTCAGGGGGCCCCAAGAGACCCAGTACTTC. Protein sequence: CASSFRGPQETQYF. This chain links TRBV11-3 with TRBJ2-5; 8 positions agree with TRBD1. V gave up 3 bases and J gave up 1 base; unmatched junction bases: 1. The CDR3 is made up of 14 amino acids. CDR1 and CDR2 from the germline V gene are SGHNT and YENEEA.

This sequence joins TRBV18 and TRBJ1-1, with unresolved D. V lost 2 bases, J lost 4 bases, and 14 bases lay in between. Germline assignment: CDR1 KGHSH and CDR2 LQKENI. This CDR3 spans 15 amino acids. The CDR3 DNA reads TGTGCCAGCTCACCATTTGACCCAAGGAGCACTGAAGCTTTCTTT. Amino acid sequence: CASSPFDPRSTEAFF.

This clone was picked up one time. The chain has TRBV10-3 and TRBJ1-1, with D unresolved. The CDR3 is 15 amino acids. The V gene lost 5 bases and the J gene lost 0 bases, with 13 bases spanning the gap. The germline V gene encodes CDR1 ENHRY and CDR2 SYGVKD. CDR3 protein: CAISSSQDLNTEAFF. The DNA for the CDR3 is TGTGCCATCAGTTCTAGTCAGGACCTGAACACTGAAGCTTTCTTT.

The chain couples TRBV4-1 to TRBJ2-2, with 9 bases fitting TRBD2. V dropped 7 bases and J dropped 7; count of bases not matched to a gene: 13. Germline V gene sequence: CDR1 MGHRA, CDR2 YSYEKL. The CDR3 spans 16 residues. CDR3 nucleotides: TGCGCCAGCACCCCGACGAGCGGGGGGTTCGTCGGGGAGCTGTTTTTT. Its protein is CASTPTSGGFVGELFF.

The genes are TRBV19 and TRBJ1-5; tentatively, D is TRBD1 (6 bases). Germline V gives CDR1 LNHDA, CDR2 SQIVND (reference sequence). This CDR3 contains 17 residues. Trimming removed 0 bases from V and 2 bases from J, with 14 bases in between. CDR3 in DNA: TGTGCCAGTAGTATAGATAAAACAGGGATAGGCAATCAGCCCCAGCATTTT. Protein product: CASSIDKTGIGNQPQHF. Supplemented by reference TRBV19 and TRBJ1-5, the full variable domain reads DGGITQSPKYLFRKEGQNVTLSCEQNLNHDAMYWYRQDPGQGLRLIYYSQIVNDFQKGDIAEGYSVSREKKESFPLTVTSAQKNPTAFYLCASSIDKTGIGNQPQHFGDGTRLSIL.

The chain is built from TRBV11-2 and TRBJ1-1, with D hard to call. Trimming took 1 base from V and 4 from J, leaving 10 bases between them. Looked up from germline, CDR1 is SGHAT and CDR2 is FQNNGV. The length of the CDR3 is 14 residues. As DNA, the CDR3 is TGTGCCAGCAGCTTAGCGATAGGACGCACTGAAGCTTTCTTT. Translating it yields CASSLAIGRTEAFF.

This clone came up a few times. The chain combines TRBV6-1 with TRBJ2-7; 7 bases are shared with TRBD2. Trimming cost V 2 bases and J 3 bases; bases outside gene matches: 10. The germline CDR1 and CDR2 sequences are MNHNS and SASEGT. This CDR3 has 16 amino acids. CDR3 coding DNA: TGTGCCAGCAGTGAAACCTGGGGGGGAGGGAACTACGAGCAGTACTTC. It encodes CASSETWGGGNYEQYF.

J is TRBJ2-5 and V is TRBV20-1; TRBD2 is a possible D gene (5 bases). The V gene lost 6 bases and the J gene lost 7 bases, with 9 bases spanning the gap. Germline CDR1 is DFQATT and CDR2 is SNEGSKA (reference sequence). The CDR3 covers 10 residues. The CDR3 reads CSALRVTQYF. CDR3 DNA: TGCAGTGCCTTGCGGGTGACCCAGTACTTC.